These T cell receptor beta chains were read from a single sample in a study of OX40 agonist ivuxolimab in advanced cancers. Sequencing was performed with immunoSEQ multiplex PCR; in TCRdb, only in-frame clones are kept and a portion is missing. In the table there are roughly 37,000 clones, around two thirds of which are singletons. Sample: CD4+ or CD8+ T cells sorted from blood, taken in a trial of the OX40 agonist ivuxolimab. The receptors were gathered from an adult with an advanced solid tumor such as melanoma, head and neck, liver or kidney cancer. Each CDR3 is given with its conserved first and last residue. The D gene is left open where the match is weak. The size of a clone is reported for some rows only, either as once, few or many, or as a class for expanded clones.

TRBJ1-1	-	TRBV6-6	few	CASSRQENTEAFF	TGTGCCAGCAGTCGACAGGAAAACACTGAAGCTTTCTTT
TRBJ2-5	-	TRBV21-1	-	CASSKEWTQMETQYF	TGTGCCAGCAGCAAAGAGTGGACTCAGATGGAGACCCAGTACTTC
TRBJ1-5	-	TRBV6-1	-	CAGGYRFGNQPQHF	TGTGCCGGGGGGTACAGGTTCGGCAATCAGCCCCAGCATTTT
TRBJ2-1	-	TRBV18	once	CASSRDSNEQFF	TGTGCCAGCTCACGGGACTCCAATGAGCAGTTCTTC
TRBJ1-1	-	TRBV5-1	-	CASSLEGGAEAFF	TGCGCCAGCAGCTTGGAGGGAGGCGCTGAAGCTTTCTTT
TRBJ1-2	-	TRBV6-1	-	CASSEFGRGDGYTF	TGTGCCAGCAGTGAATTCGGCAGGGGCGATGGCTACACCTTC
TRBJ1-2	-	TRBV7-4	-	CASSSDKNAGGYTF	TGTGCCAGCAGCTCGGACAAGAATGCCGGTGGCTACACCTTC
TRBJ2-7	-	TRBV11-3	-	CASSLDRWHEQYF	TGTGCCAGCAGCTTAGATCGGTGGCACGAGCAGTACTTC
TRBJ1-2	TRBD1	TRBV6-5	few	CASQQTQGANGYTF	TGTGCCAGCCAGCAGACACAGGGGGCCAATGGCTACACCTTC
TRBJ1-1	TRBD1	TRBV28	-	CASSPGGQGATEAFF	TGTGCCAGCAGTCCTGGCGGACAGGGGGCGACTGAAGCTTTCTTT